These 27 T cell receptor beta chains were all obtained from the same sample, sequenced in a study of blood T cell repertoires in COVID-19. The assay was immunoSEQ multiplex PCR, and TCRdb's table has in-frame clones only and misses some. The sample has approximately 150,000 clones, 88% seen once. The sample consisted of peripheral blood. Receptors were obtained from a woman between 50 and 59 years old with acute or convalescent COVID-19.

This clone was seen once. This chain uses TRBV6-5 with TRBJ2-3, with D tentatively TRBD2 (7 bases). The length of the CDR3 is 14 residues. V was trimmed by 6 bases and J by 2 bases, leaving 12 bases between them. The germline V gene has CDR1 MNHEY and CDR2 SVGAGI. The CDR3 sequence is CASSGEGVTDTQYF. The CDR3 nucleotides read TGTGCCAGCAGCGGGGAGGGGGTCACAGATACGCAGTATTTT.

CDR3 DNA sequence: TGTGCCAGCAGTTTTACTAGCGGGGGGTACAATGAGCAGTTCTTC. This sequence encodes CASSFTSGGYNEQFF. This chain connects TRBV5-6 to TRBJ2-1; the match to TRBD2 covers 12 bases. V dropped 5 bases and J dropped 4; count of bases not matched to a gene: 4. The CDR3 spans 15 residues. In germline, CDR1 is SGHDT, CDR2 YYEEEE. Variable domain in full (rest from reference TRBV5-6 and TRBJ2-1): DAGVTQSPTHLIKTRGQQVTLRCSPKSGHDTVSWYQQALGQGPQFIFQYYEEEERQRGNFPDRFSGHQFPNYSSELNVNALLLGDSALYLCASSFTSGGYNEQFFGPGTRLTVL.

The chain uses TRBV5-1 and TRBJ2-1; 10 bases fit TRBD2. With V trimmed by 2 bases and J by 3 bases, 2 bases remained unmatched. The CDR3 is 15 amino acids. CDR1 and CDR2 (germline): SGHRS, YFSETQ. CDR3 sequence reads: CASSLLAGYYNEQFF. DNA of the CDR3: TGCGCCAGCAGCTTACTAGCGGGGTACTACAATGAGCAGTTCTTC.

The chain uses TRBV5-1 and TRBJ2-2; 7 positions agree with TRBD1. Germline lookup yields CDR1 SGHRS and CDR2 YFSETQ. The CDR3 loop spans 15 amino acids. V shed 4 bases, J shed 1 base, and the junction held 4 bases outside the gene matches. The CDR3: CASSKGQVNTGELFF. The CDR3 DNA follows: TGCGCCAGCAGCAAAGGACAGGTGAACACCGGGGAGCTGTTTTTT.

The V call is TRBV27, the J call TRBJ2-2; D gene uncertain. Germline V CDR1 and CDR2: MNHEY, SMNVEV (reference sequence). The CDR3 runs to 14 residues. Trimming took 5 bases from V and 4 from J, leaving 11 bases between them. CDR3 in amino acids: CASSHPSVTGELFF. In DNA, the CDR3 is TGTGCCAGCAGTCACCCGAGTGTCACCGGGGAGCTGTTTTTT.

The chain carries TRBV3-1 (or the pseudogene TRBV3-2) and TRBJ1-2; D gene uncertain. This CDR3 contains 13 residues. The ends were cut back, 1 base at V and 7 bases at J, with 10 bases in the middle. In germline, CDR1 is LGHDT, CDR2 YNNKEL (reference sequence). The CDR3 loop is CASSQGGGSGYTF. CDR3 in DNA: TGTGCCAGCAGCCAAGGCGGAGGGTCTGGCTACACCTTC.

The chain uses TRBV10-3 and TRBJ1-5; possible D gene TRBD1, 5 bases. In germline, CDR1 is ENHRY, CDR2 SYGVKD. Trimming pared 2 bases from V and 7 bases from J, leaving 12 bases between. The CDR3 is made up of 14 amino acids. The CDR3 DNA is TGTGCCATCAGTGAGCGGGGGATAGGGCAGCCCCAGCATTTT. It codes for CAISERGIGQPQHF.

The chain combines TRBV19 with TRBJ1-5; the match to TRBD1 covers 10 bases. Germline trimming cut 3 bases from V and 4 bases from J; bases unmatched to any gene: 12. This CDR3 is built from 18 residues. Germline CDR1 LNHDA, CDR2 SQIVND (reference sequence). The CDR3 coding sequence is TGTGCCAGTAGTATGAACAATCTCCGGGGACAGGGGAATCAGCCCCAGCATTTT. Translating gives CASSMNNLRGQGNQPQHF.

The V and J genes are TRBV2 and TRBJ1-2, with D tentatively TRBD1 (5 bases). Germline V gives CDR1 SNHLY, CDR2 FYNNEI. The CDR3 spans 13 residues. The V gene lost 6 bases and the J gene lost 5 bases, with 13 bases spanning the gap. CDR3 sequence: CASSELSGYGYTF. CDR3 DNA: TGTGCCAGCAGCGAACTGTCAGGGTATGGCTACACCTTC. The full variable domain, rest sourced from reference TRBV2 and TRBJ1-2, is EPEVTQTPSHQVTQMGQEVILRCVPISNHLYFYWYRQILGQKVEFLVSFYNNEISEKSEIFDDQFSVERPDGSNFTLKIRSTKLEDSAMYFCASSELSGYGYTFGSGTRLTVV.

CDR3 sequence (DNA): TGTGCCAGTAGTATGACAGGGGCCCAAGAGACCCAGTACTTC. Amino acids: CASSMTGAQETQYF. J is TRBJ2-5 and V is TRBV19; TRBD1 matches 8 bases. Losses at the gene ends were 3 bases for V and 1 base for J; bases not matched to a gene: 1. The CDR3 length is 14 residues. Germline CDR1 LNHDA, CDR2 SQIVND (reference sequence).

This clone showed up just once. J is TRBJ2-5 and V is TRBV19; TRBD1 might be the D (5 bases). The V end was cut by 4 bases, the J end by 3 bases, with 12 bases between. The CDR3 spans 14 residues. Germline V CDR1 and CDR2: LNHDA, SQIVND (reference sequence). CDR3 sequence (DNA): TGTGCCAGTAGTACTAAGCAGGGTGAAGAGACCCAGTACTTC. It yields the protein CASSTKQGEETQYF.

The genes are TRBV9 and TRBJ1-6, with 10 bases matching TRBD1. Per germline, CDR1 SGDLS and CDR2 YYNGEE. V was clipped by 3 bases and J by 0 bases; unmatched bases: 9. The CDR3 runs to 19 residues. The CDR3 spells CASSGGDRGPLSYNSPLHF. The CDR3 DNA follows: TGTGCCAGCAGCGGAGGGGACAGGGGACCTCTCTCCTATAATTCACCCCTCCACTTT.

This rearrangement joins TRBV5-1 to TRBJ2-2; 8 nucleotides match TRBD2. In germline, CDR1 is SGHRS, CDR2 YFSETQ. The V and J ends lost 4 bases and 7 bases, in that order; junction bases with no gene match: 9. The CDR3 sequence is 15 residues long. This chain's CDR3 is CASSAGLAGYGELFF. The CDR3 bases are TGCGCCAGCAGCGCCGGACTAGCCGGTTACGGGGAGCTGTTTTTT.

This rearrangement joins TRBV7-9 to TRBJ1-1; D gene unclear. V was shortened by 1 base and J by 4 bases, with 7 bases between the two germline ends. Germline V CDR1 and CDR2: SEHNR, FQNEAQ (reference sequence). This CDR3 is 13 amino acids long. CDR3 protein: CASSLDQFTEAFF. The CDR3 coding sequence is TGTGCCAGCAGCTTAGATCAGTTCACTGAAGCTTTCTTT.

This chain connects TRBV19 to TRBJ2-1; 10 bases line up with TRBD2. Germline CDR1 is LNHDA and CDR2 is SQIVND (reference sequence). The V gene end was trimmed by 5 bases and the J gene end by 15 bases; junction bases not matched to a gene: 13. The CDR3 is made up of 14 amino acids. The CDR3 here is CASSRQREGAWRFF. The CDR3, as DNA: TGTGCCAGTAGTCGGCAGCGGGAGGGCGCGTGGAGGTTCTTC.

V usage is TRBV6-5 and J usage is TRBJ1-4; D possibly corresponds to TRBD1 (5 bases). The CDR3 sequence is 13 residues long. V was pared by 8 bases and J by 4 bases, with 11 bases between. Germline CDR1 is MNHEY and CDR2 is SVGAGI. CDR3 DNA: TGTGCCAGCGGCGGGACCGGTAATGAAAAACTGTTTTTT. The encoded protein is CASGGTGNEKLFF.

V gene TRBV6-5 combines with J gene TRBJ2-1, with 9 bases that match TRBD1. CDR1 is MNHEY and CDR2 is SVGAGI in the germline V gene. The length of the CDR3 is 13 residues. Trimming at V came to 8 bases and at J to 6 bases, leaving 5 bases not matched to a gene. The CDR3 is CASRDRATNEQFF. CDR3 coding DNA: TGTGCCAGCCGGGACAGGGCCACCAATGAGCAGTTCTTC.

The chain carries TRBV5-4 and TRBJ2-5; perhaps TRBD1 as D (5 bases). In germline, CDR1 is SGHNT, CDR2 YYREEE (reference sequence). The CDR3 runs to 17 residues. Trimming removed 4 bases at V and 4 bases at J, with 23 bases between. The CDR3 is CASSISGASAPRETQYF. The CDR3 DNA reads TGTGCCAGCAGCATTAGTGGGGCCTCGGCTCCAAGAGAGACCCAGTACTTC.

CDR3 sequence reads: CSVERRVVGYTF. As DNA, the CDR3 is TGCAGCGTTGAGCGACGGGTGGTTGGCTACACCTTC. The chain joins TRBV29-1 to TRBJ1-2; D remains ambiguous. The germline gives CDR1 SQVTM, CDR2 ANQGSEA. Trimming took off 3 bases at V and 7 bases at J, with 12 bases between the two ends. The CDR3 is made up of 12 amino acids.

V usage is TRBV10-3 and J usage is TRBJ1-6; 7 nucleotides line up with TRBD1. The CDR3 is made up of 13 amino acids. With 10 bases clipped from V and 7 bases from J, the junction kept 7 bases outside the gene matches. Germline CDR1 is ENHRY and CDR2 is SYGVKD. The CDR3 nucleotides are TGTGCCAGCACCGGGACAGAGAATTCACCCCTCCACTTT. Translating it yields CASTGTENSPLHF.

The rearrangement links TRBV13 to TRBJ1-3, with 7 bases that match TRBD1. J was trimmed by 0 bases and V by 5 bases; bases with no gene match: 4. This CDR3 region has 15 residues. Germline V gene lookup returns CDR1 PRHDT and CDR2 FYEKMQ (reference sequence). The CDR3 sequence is CASSPDRASGNTIYF. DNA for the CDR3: TGTGCCAGCAGCCCCGACAGGGCCTCTGGAAACACCATATATTTT.

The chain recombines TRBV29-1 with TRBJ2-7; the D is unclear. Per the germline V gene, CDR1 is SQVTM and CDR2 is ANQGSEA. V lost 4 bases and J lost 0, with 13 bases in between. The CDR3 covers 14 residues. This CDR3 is CSVVIRQDSYEQYF. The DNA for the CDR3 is TGCAGCGTTGTTATCCGGCAGGACTCCTACGAGCAGTACTTC.

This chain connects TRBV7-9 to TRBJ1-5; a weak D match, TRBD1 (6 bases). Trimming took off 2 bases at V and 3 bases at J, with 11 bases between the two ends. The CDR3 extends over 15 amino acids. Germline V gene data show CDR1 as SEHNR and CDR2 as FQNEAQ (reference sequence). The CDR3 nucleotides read TGTGCCAGCAGCTTATCCGGGACACTCAATCAGCCCCAGCATTTT. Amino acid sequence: CASSLSGTLNQPQHF.

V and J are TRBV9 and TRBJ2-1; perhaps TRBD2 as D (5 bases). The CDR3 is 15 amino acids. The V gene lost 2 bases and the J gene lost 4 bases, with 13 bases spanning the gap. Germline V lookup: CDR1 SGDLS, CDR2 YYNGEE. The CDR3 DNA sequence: TGTGCCAGCAGCGTTCTGAGCGGAGATTACAATGAGCAGTTCTTC. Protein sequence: CASSVLSGDYNEQFF.

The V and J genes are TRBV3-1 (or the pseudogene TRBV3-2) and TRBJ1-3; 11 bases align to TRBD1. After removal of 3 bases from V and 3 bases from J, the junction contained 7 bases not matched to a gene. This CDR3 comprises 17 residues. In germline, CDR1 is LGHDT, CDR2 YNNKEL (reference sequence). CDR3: CASSHRTGGRGGNTIYF. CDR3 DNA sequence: TGTGCCAGCAGCCACAGGACAGGGGGCAGGGGTGGAAACACCATATATTTT.

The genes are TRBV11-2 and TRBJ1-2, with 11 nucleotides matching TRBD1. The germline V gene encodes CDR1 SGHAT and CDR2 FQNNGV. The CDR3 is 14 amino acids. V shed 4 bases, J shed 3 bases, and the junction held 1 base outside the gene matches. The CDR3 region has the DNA TGTGCCAGCAGCTCGGACAGGGGGCACTATGGCTACACCTTC. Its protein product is CASSSDRGHYGYTF.

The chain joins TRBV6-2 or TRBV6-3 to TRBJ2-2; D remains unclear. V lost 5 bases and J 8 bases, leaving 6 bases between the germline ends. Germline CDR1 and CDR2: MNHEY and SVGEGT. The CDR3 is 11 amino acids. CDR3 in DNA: TGTGCCAGCAGTCTTCCGGGGGAGCTGTTTTTT. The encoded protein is CASSLPGELFF.